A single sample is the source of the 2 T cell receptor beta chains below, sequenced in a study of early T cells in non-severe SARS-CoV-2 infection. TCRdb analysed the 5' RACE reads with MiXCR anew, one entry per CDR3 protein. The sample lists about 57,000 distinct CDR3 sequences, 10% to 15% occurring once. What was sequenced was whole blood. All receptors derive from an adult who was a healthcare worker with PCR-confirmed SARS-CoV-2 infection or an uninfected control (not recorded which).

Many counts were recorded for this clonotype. The CDR3 loop reads CASSLGGRTNTEAFF. Here the CDR3 DNA reads TGTGCCAGCAGCTTGGGGGGCAGGACGAACACTGAAGCTTTCTTT. The chain uses TRBV5-6 and TRBJ1-1; D is possibly TRBD1 (5 bases). The CDR3 runs 15 residues. CDR1 SGHDT and CDR2 YYEEEE come from the germline V gene. The V end was cut by 0 bases, the J end by 1 base, with 10 bases between.

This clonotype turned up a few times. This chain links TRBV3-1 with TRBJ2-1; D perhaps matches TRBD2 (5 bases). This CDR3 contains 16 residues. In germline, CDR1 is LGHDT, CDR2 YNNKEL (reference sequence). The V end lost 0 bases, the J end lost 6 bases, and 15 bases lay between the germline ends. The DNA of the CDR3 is TGTGCCAGCAGCCAAGATCTCTCAGGCGGGCCCAATGAGCAGTTCTTC. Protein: CASSQDLSGGPNEQFF.